A selection of T cell receptor beta chains follows, all from one sample in a study of shared clonotypes between healthy human individuals. Generated by immunoSEQ multiplex PCR, the TCRdb table keeps only in-frame clones and is missing some. The data hold some 2,000,000 clones, with over 85% observed a single time. Input material: naive CD8+ T cells sorted from blood. The receptor set was obtained from a man aged 18 to 30 in good health. The CDR3 runs from the conserved cysteine through the conserved F or W. A D gene is named only where the DNA matches it firmly. Clone size is stated in some rows and not others, as once, few, many or a class when expanded.

TRBD1	TRBJ2-7	TRBV4-2	NA	CASSQEGTGGYEQYF	TGTGCCAGCAGCCAAGAGGGAACAGGGGGCTACGAGCAGTACTTC
NA	TRBJ2-7	TRBV5-1	NA	CASSLVQGSYEQYF	TGCGCCAGCAGCTTGGTTCAGGGTTCCTACGAGCAGTACTTC
TRBD1	TRBJ2-5	TRBV7-2	NA	CASSLTGTGLQETQYF	TGTGCCAGCAGCTTAACCGGGACAGGTCTCCAAGAGACCCAGTACTTC
TRBD2	TRBJ2-1	TRBV29-1	NA	CSVPGLGILDEQFF	TGCAGCGTTCCGGGACTAGGTATTTTGGATGAGCAGTTCTTC
NA	TRBJ2-1	TRBV20-1	NA	CSAYESEQFF	TGCAGTGCTTACGAAAGTGAGCAGTTCTTC
NA	TRBJ1-5	TRBV19	NA	CASSPPAGAQHF	TGTGCCAGTAGTCCCCCGGCTGGAGCCCAGCATTTT
TRBD2	TRBJ2-1	TRBV7-8	NA	CASRLRLAAGEDYNEQFF	TGTGCCAGCAGGTTAAGATTAGCGGCGGGAGAGGACTACAATGAGCAGTTCTTC
NA	TRBJ2-7	TRBV27	NA	CASAYRASYEQYF	TGTGCCAGCGCCTACAGGGCCTCCTACGAGCAGTACTTC
NA	TRBJ1-5	TRBV11-2	NA	CASSRFRGGSNQPQHF	TGTGCCAGCAGCCGGTTTAGGGGCGGTAGCAATCAGCCCCAGCATTTT
NA	TRBJ1-2	TRBV4-1	NA	CASSQGVTDYGYTF	TGCGCCAGCAGCCAAGGGGTTACCGACTATGGCTACACCTTC
NA	TRBJ1-1	TRBV10-2	NA	CASTAGALNTEAFF	TGCGCCAGCACGGCAGGGGCCCTGAACACTGAAGCTTTCTTT
NA	TRBJ2-2	TRBV30	once	CAWSRGNTGELFF	TGTGCCTGGAGCCGGGGGAACACCGGGGAGCTGTTTTTT
TRBD2	TRBJ2-3	TRBV9	NA	CASSGSGRAGDTQYF	TGTGCCAGCAGCGGTAGCGGGAGGGCCGGGGATACGCAGTATTTT
NA	TRBJ2-2	TRBV7-7	NA	CASSLFFGTGELFF	TGTGCTAGCAGCTTATTCTTTGGCACCGGGGAGCTGTTTTTT
NA	TRBJ2-1	TRBV28	NA	CASSLAGGDNEQFF	TGTGCCAGCAGTTTGGCCGGGGGAGACAATGAGCAGTTCTTC
NA	TRBJ2-2	TRBV6-5	NA	CSAGAPNTGELFF	TGCTCCGCGGGCGCCCCGAACACCGGGGAGCTGTTTTTT
NA	TRBJ2-4	TRBV20-1	NA	CSANWVGIQYF	TGCAGTGCAAACTGGGTGGGCATTCAGTACTTC
TRBD1	TRBJ1-1	TRBV2	NA	CASSGKYRGQAFF	TGTGCCAGCAGTGGGAAATACAGGGGGCAAGCTTTCTTT
NA	TRBJ2-5	TRBV6-5	NA	CASSPGGETQYF	TGTGCCAGCAGCCCTGGCGGGGAGACCCAGTACTTC
TRBD1	TRBJ1-1	TRBV28	NA	CASSFRGAQTEAFF	TGTGCCAGCAGTTTCAGGGGGGCGCAGACTGAAGCTTTCTTT
TRBD2	TRBJ2-1	TRBV10-3	once	CAIGTSNEQFF	TGTGCCATCGGGACTAGCAATGAGCAGTTCTTC
NA	TRBJ1-5	TRBV6-1	NA	CASSEVVGVGQPQHF	TGTGCCAGCAGTGAAGTGGTGGGAGTCGGCCAGCCCCAGCATTTT
TRBD2	TRBJ2-7	TRBV6-4	NA	CASSDPGTSGYYEQYF	TGTGCCAGCAGTGACCCAGGGACTAGCGGGTACTACGAGCAGTACTTC
NA	TRBJ2-7	TRBV10-3	NA	CAISLPPESVGDEQYF	TGTGCCATCAGCCTACCACCGGAGTCCGTGGGAGACGAGCAGTACTTC
NA	TRBJ2-2	TRBV5-1	NA	CASSPYGTQAPRELFF	TGCGCCAGCAGCCCTTACGGGACACAGGCCCCCCGGGAGCTGTTTTTT
NA	TRBJ2-5	TRBV4-1	once	CASSQVGVETQYF	TGCGCCAGCAGCCAAGTCGGAGTGGAGACCCAGTACTTC
NA	TRBJ2-1	TRBV30	few	CAWSAASAQHGQFF	TGTGCCTGGAGTGCGGCTAGCGCTCAACATGGGCAGTTCTTC
NA	TRBJ1-1	TRBV5-1	NA	CASSRLNTEAFF	TGCGCCAGCAGCCGGCTGAACACTGAAGCTTTCTTT
TRBD2	TRBJ2-2	TRBV11-3	NA	CASSKGAGDTGELFF	TGTGCCAGCAGCAAAGGGGCGGGGGACACCGGGGAGCTGTTTTTT
NA	TRBJ1-1	TRBV7-9	NA	CASSPAGVYEAFF	TGTGCCAGCAGTCCAGCAGGGGTCTATGAAGCTTTCTTT
NA	TRBJ2-3	TRBV4-3	NA	CASSQDGSSADTQYF	TGCGCCAGCAGCCAAGACGGGAGTTCCGCAGATACGCAGTATTTT
NA	TRBJ2-7	TRBV11-2	NA	CASSLEAPQGSYEQYF	TGTGCCAGCAGCTTAGAGGCTCCCCAAGGATCCTACGAGCAGTACTTC
TRBD1	TRBJ2-7	TRBV9	NA	CASSVGPGTGDEQYF	TGTGCCAGCAGCGTAGGGCCCGGGACAGGGGACGAGCAGTACTTC
TRBD1	TRBJ2-3	TRBV18	once	CASSPPRDSDPSWDTQYF	TGTGCCAGCTCACCGCCACGGGACAGTGACCCGAGTTGGGATACGCAGTATTTT
NA	TRBJ1-4	TRBV13	NA	CASSLQGRDEKLFF	TGTGCCAGCAGCCTTCAGGGTAGAGATGAAAAACTGTTTTTT
NA	TRBJ2-1	TRBV10-1	once	CASSATPFLHEQFF	TGCGCCAGCAGTGCAACTCCCTTTCTCCATGAGCAGTTCTTC
NA	TRBJ1-1	TRBV7-9	NA	CASSFQGEGTEAFF	TGTGCCAGCAGCTTCCAGGGAGAGGGCACTGAAGCTTTCTTT
TRBD1	TRBJ1-4	TRBV9	NA	CASSETGSLEKLFF	TGTGCCAGCAGCGAGACAGGGAGTCTCGAAAAACTGTTTTTT
TRBD1	TRBJ1-6	TRBV6-1	NA	CASSAWTGDNSPLHF	TGTGCCAGCAGTGCTTGGACAGGGGATAATTCACCCCTCCACTTT
NA	TRBJ2-5	TRBV29-1	NA	CSVVNHEETQYF	TGCAGCGTTGTCAACCATGAAGAGACCCAGTACTTC
NA	TRBJ1-2	TRBV5-4	NA	CASSFPQGANYGYTF	TGTGCCAGCAGCTTCCCCCAAGGCGCCAACTATGGCTACACCTTC
TRBD1	TRBJ2-7	TRBV5-4	NA	CASSWVTGEGSEQYF	TGTGCCAGCAGCTGGGTGACAGGGGAAGGCTCCGAGCAGTACTTC
NA	TRBJ1-1	TRBV5-1	NA	CASSLREMNTEAFF	TGCGCCAGCAGCTTGCGGGAGATGAACACTGAAGCTTTCTTT
NA	TRBJ2-1	TRBV27	few	CASSFGSYNEQFF	TGTGCCAGCAGTTTCGGCTCCTACAATGAGCAGTTCTTC
NA	TRBJ1-3	TRBV7-9	NA	CASSSSTGPGNTIYF	TGTGCCAGCAGCTCTTCTACAGGGCCAGGAAACACCATATATTTT
TRBD1	TRBJ1-2	TRBV4-3	NA	CASSQGTAPANYGYTF	TGCGCCAGCAGCCAGGGGACAGCTCCCGCTAACTATGGCTACACCTTC
NA	TRBJ1-4	TRBV4-3	once	CASSHDQSDNEKLFF	TGCGCCAGCAGCCATGATCAGAGCGACAATGAAAAACTGTTTTTT
TRBD1	TRBJ1-6	TRBV6-5	once	CASRGTGHSPLHF	TGTGCCAGCAGGGGGACAGGGCACTCACCCCTCCACTTT
NA	TRBJ2-1	TRBV4-1	once	CASSQVGSNYNEQFF	TGCGCCAGCAGCCAAGTGGGGTCAAATTACAATGAGCAGTTCTTC
TRBD2	TRBJ2-7	TRBV7-6	NA	CASSPRLADDEQYF	TGTGCCAGCAGCCCGAGGCTAGCGGACGACGAGCAGTACTTC
NA	TRBJ2-7	TRBV4-1	NA	CASSHKVPYEQYF	TGCGCCAGCAGCCATAAGGTCCCCTACGAGCAGTACTTC
NA	TRBJ2-7	TRBV27	NA	CASSLSITGGLTNEQYF	TGTGCCAGCAGTTTATCGATTACGGGGGGCCTTACGAACGAGCAGTACTTC
TRBD2	TRBJ2-7	TRBV7-6	NA	CASSPATGTSGIYEQYF	TGTGCCAGCAGCCCCGCAACCGGGACTAGCGGAATCTACGAGCAGTACTTC